Shown below are 5 T cell receptor beta chains from a single sample sequenced in a study of blood T cell repertoires in COVID-19. The repertoire was sequenced with immunoSEQ multiplex PCR; TCRdb's copy has only in-frame clones and lacks some. The table includes fewer than 450,000 clones, less than 95% detected once. Sequences were obtained from PBMCs or T cells enriched from blood (not recorded which). Receptors were obtained from a man in his late teens or twenties who had recovered from COVID-19.

This clone was detected only a few times. The CDR3 DNA follows: TGTGCCAGCAGCTGGGGGCCTAACAATGAGCAGTTCTTC. Its translation is CASSWGPNNEQFF. V and J are TRBV7-8 and TRBJ2-1, with D tentatively TRBD1 (6 bases). CDR3 length: 13 amino acids. Germline V CDR1 and CDR2: SGHVS, FQNEAQ. The germline V and J ends were trimmed by 4 bases and 5 bases, with 9 bases remaining between them.

The chain uses TRBV5-1 and TRBJ2-5; 8 bases are shared with TRBD2. This CDR3 has 17 residues. Germline V gene sequence: CDR1 SGHRS, CDR2 YFSETQ. Trimming took 0 bases from V and 5 from J; bases not matched to a gene: 12. The CDR3 here is CASSLVVSGTLTETQYF. The CDR3 DNA reads TGCGCCAGCAGCTTGGTAGTTAGCGGGACCCTTACGGAGACCCAGTACTTC.

This sequence joins TRBV2 and TRBJ1-1; 10 bases match TRBD1. The CDR3 sequence is 19 residues long. With V trimmed by 2 bases and J by 7 bases, 19 bases remained unmatched. The V gene's germline CDR1 is SNHLY and CDR2 FYNNEI. DNA for the CDR3: TGTGCCAGCAGTGAAATATTTGCTGGGACAGGGGTCGGACAGGGTGAAGCTTTCTTT. Protein product: CASSEIFAGTGVGQGEAFF.

The rearrangement uses TRBV4-1 and TRBJ2-3; no clear D gene. The CDR3 totals 14 residues. V was clipped by 1 base and J by 3 bases, with 8 bases between them. Germline lookup yields CDR1 MGHRA and CDR2 YSYEKL. CDR3 nucleotide sequence: TGCGCCAGCAGCCAAGTTACACAAACAGATACGCAGTATTTT. As protein: CASSQVTQTDTQYF.

This clone occurred once. This chain links TRBV5-1 with TRBJ1-1; D remains ambiguous. The CDR3 covers 14 residues. Per germline, CDR1 SGHRS and CDR2 YFSETQ. V lost 4 bases, J lost 5 bases, and 15 bases lay in between. The CDR3, as DNA: TGCGCCAGCAGCGGACGAGGGATCGGAACTGAAGCTTTCTTT. It specifies CASSGRGIGTEAFF. The full variable domain, with the rest looked up from reference TRBV5-1 and TRBJ1-1, is KAGVTQTPRYLIKTRGQQVTLSCSPISGHRSVSWYQQTPGQGLQFLFEYFSETQRNKGNFPGRFSGRQFSNSRSEMNVSTLELGDSALYLCASSGRGIGTEAFFGQGTRLTVV.